This is a list of T cell receptor beta chains from one sample in a study of spatial heterogeneity in lung cancer. TCRdb reanalysed the 5' RACE reads using MiXCR and keeps one entry per CDR3 protein. Of approximately 52,000 distinct CDR3 sequences in the sample, over 5.5% were seen once. The starting material was PBMCs, obtained at surgery. Receptors were obtained from a female donor with early-stage non-small cell lung cancer. Each CDR3 is given with its conserved first and last residue. D genes are given only for firm matches. Where a row states a size, it is once, few, many or the class of an expanded clone; other rows omit it.

v_gene	d_gene	j_gene	abundance	CDR3aa	CDR3nt
TRBV7-2	TRBD1	TRBJ1-2	many	CASSFGQGNGYTF	TGTGCCAGCAGCTTCGGACAGGGCAATGGCTACACCTTC
TRBV7-9	.	TRBJ2-2	many	CASSLGQYLSGGGLFF	TGTGCCAGCAGCTTGGGACAGTACTTGTCCGGAGGGGGGCTGTTTTTT
TRBV11-2	.	TRBJ2-5	many	CASSIVTGSRQEAQYF	TGTGCCAGCAGCATAGTCACAGGGAGCCGCCAAGAGGCCCAGTACTTC
TRBV10-3	.	TRBJ2-1	many	CAIRRDIGNEQFF	TGTGCCATCAGGAGGGACATTGGGAATGAGCAGTTCTTC
TRBV20-1	.	TRBJ1-5	many	CSAPALLRRQTGRNQPQHF	TGCAGTGCACCTGCTCTATTAAGACGCCAAACCGGACGCAATCAGCCCCAGCATTTT
TRBV18	TRBD1	TRBJ2-7	few	CASSGQGLYEQYF	TGTGCCAGCTCGGGACAGGGGCTATACGAGCAGTACTTC
TRBV9	.	TRBJ1-6	few	CASSALPQNNSPLHF	TGTGCCAGCAGCGCCCTCCCACAGAACAATTCACCCCTCCACTTT
TRBV24-1	.	TRBJ2-3	many	CATSDPAARTDTQYF	TGTGCCACCAGTGACCCGGCCGCTCGCACAGATACGCAGTATTTT
TRBV3-1	TRBD2	TRBJ2-4	.	CASSLRTSGKNIQYF	TGTGCCAGCAGTCTTCGGACTAGCGGTAAAAACATTCAGTACTTC
TRBV23-1	.	TRBJ1-4	.	CASSQKRVEKLFF	TGCGCCAGCAGTCAAAAGAGGGTCGAAAAACTGTTTTTT
TRBV7-2	TRBD2	TRBJ2-5	.	CASSLALTSGGLQETQYF	TGTGCCAGCAGCTTAGCCCTCACTAGCGGGGGGCTACAAGAGACCCAGTACTTC
TRBV7-6	.	TRBJ1-3	few	CASSLSGAKTNTIYF	TGTGCCAGCAGCTTAAGCGGGGCTAAGACGAACACCATATATTTT
TRBV6-1	.	TRBJ1-4	many	CASSLNGRREKLFF	TGTGCCAGCAGTCTCAATGGAAGGCGGGAAAAACTGTTTTTT
TRBV6-5	TRBD2	TRBJ2-3	medium-sized	CASSLLAGGTDTQYF	TGTGCCAGCAGCCTACTAGCGGGGGGCACAGATACGCAGTATTTT
TRBV7-6	TRBD2	TRBJ2-3	many	CASSLFGLATDTQYF	TGTGCCAGCAGCTTATTTGGACTAGCCACAGATACGCAGTATTTT
TRBV20-1	.	TRBJ2-2	few	CSARGANTGELFF	TGCAGTGCTAGGGGGGCCAACACCGGGGAGCTGTTTTTT
TRBV7-2	.	TRBJ2-2	few	CASSPSTGTGELFF	TGTGCCAGCAGCCCTTCCACCGGTACCGGGGAGCTGTTTTTT
TRBV5-1	.	TRBJ1-2	many	CASSFDSPPYGYTF	TGCGCCAGCAGCTTTGACAGCCCGCCCTATGGCTACACCTTC
TRBV3-1	.	TRBJ1-5	.	CASSQAGGQPQHF	TGTGCCAGCAGCCAGGCCGGGGGTCAGCCCCAGCATTTT
TRBV5-1	.	TRBJ2-7	many	CASSLMLSDEQYF	TGCGCCAGCAGCTTGATGCTATCTGACGAGCAGTACTTC
TRBV29-1	.	TRBJ1-2	.	CSVGGGYGYTF	TGCAGCGTCGGCGGCGGGTATGGCTACACCTTC
TRBV6-4	.	TRBJ2-2	many	CASSEGPGTGELFF	TGTGCCAGCAGTGAAGGACCTGGCACCGGGGAGCTGTTTTTT
TRBV20-1	.	TRBJ1-1	many	CSAFQARGTEAFF	TGCAGTGCTTTTCAAGCCCGGGGCACTGAAGCTTTCTTT
TRBV5-6	.	TRBJ2-3	few	CASSFRQDGTDTQYF	TGTGCCAGCAGCTTCCGACAGGATGGCACAGATACGCAGTATTTT
TRBV9	.	TRBJ2-2	many	CASSFTGTGELFF	TGTGCCAGCAGCTTCACCGGCACCGGGGAGCTGTTTTTT
TRBV20-1	TRBD1	TRBJ1-5	many	CSASPAGQGDQPQHF	TGCAGTGCTAGTCCCGCCGGACAGGGGGATCAGCCCCAGCATTTT
TRBV12-3/TRBV12-4	.	TRBJ2-5	many	CASSPGGAGETQYF	TGTGCCAGCAGTCCTGGGGGGGCCGGGGAGACCCAGTACTTC
TRBV7-2	.	TRBJ2-3	many	CASSLPLTDTQYF	TGTGCCAGCAGTCTACCCCTCACAGATACGCAGTATTTT
TRBV18	.	TRBJ2-7	few	CASSPWGSYEQYF	TGTGCCAGCTCACCATGGGGGTCCTACGAGCAGTACTTC
TRBV28	TRBD1	TRBJ2-7	many	CASSPPLQGAGYEQYF	TGTGCCAGCAGTCCACCCCTACAGGGGGCAGGCTACGAGCAGTACTTC
TRBV20-1	.	TRBJ2-1	.	CSAPPGDPYNEQFF	TGCAGTGCTCCCCCCGGGGACCCCTACAATGAGCAGTTCTTC
TRBV7-2	.	TRBJ1-1	few	CASSLVGAEAFF	TGTGCCAGCAGCTTAGTGGGGGCTGAAGCTTTCTTT
TRBV6-2/TRBV6-3	TRBD2	TRBJ2-7	many	CASRLAGAVGSYEQYF	TGTGCCAGCAGACTAGCGGGGGCCGTGGGATCCTACGAGCAGTACTTC
TRBV27	TRBD2	TRBJ2-3	many	CASSSQRGLLNFPQYF	TGTGCCAGCAGTTCTCAGCGGGGGCTGTTGAATTTTCCGCAGTATTTT
TRBV5-1	.	TRBJ2-5	many	CASSLSYGPSSETQYF	TGCGCCAGCAGCTTGTCCTATGGACCCTCATCGGAGACCCAGTACTTC
TRBV7-9	TRBD1	TRBJ1-2	many	CASSPPRTGRNYGYTF	TGTGCCAGCAGCCCCCCCCGGACAGGACGAAACTATGGCTACACCTTC
TRBV23-1	.	TRBJ2-3	many	CASSRSRDRTDTQYF	TGCGCCAGCAGTCGGTCGCGGGACCGAACAGATACGCAGTATTTT
TRBV6-2/TRBV6-3	.	TRBJ2-1	.	CASSTRDALRDEQFF	TGTGCCAGCAGCACCCGGGACGCCCTTCGGGATGAGCAGTTCTTC
TRBV7-2	.	TRBJ2-3	many	CASTEYPDTQYF	TGTGCCAGCACCGAATACCCAGATACGCAGTATTTT
TRBV6-5	.	TRBJ2-7	many	CASSYSSSGLYEQYF	TGTGCCAGCAGTTACTCGAGTTCGGGGTTGTACGAGCAGTACTTC
TRBV6-1	TRBD1	TRBJ2-3	many	CASSARPGQGGYTQYF	TGTGCCAGCAGTGCCCGTCCGGGACAGGGTGGATATACGCAGTATTTT
TRBV7-6	.	TRBJ1-5	once	CASSLEGYQPQHF	TGTGCCAGCAGCTTAGAGGGGTATCAGCCCCAGCATTTT
TRBV28	TRBD1	TRBJ2-5	many	CASSTLDRGRAETQYF	TGTGCCAGCAGCACCCTCGACAGGGGGCGAGCAGAGACCCAGTACTTC
TRBV5-1	.	TRBJ1-1	many	CASSPLGVWETEAFF	TGCGCCAGCAGCCCGCTAGGGGTTTGGGAGACTGAAGCTTTCTTT
TRBV7-3	.	TRBJ1-1	.	CASSTWGGTEAFF	TGTGCCAGCAGCACATGGGGGGGTACTGAAGCTTTCTTT
TRBV10-1	.	TRBJ2-3	.	CASSGGNPLGTQYF	TGCGCCAGCAGTGGCGGTAATCCTCTGGGTACGCAGTATTTT